The sample holds many counts of the clone carrying this T cell receptor beta chain. Its matching antigen is unknown. Amplification yielded TCR beta CDR3 regions, with RNA transcripts as the source. TCR CDR3 regions were first amplified by RT-PCR with HTBI primers. Each CDR3 protein is one row after TCRdb ran MiXCR on the multiplex PCR reads. The sample contains about 400,000 distinct CDR3 sequences, more than 13% of which appear only once. CDR1 is GTSNPN, CDR2 SVGIG, per germline (reference sequence). This CDR3 region has 15 residues. Trimming cost V 4 bases and J 5 bases; bases outside gene matches: 8. Using roughly 9.4 ml of fresh peripheral blood, PBMCs were prepared. This record comes from a study of T cells in Graves' hyperthyroidism and ophthalmopathy. Study-wide points: Ophthalmopathy was distinguished from stable hyperthyroidism by 13 V-J signatures.

Material: blood. The receptor's source is a woman in her 30s with Graves' hyperthyroidism. This chain joins TRBV30 and TRBJ2-1; 10 bases map to TRBD1. CDR3 amino acids: CAWTTGTGENNEQFF. DNA of the CDR3: TGTGCCTGGACCACTGGGACAGGGGAAAACAATGAGCAGTTCTTC.